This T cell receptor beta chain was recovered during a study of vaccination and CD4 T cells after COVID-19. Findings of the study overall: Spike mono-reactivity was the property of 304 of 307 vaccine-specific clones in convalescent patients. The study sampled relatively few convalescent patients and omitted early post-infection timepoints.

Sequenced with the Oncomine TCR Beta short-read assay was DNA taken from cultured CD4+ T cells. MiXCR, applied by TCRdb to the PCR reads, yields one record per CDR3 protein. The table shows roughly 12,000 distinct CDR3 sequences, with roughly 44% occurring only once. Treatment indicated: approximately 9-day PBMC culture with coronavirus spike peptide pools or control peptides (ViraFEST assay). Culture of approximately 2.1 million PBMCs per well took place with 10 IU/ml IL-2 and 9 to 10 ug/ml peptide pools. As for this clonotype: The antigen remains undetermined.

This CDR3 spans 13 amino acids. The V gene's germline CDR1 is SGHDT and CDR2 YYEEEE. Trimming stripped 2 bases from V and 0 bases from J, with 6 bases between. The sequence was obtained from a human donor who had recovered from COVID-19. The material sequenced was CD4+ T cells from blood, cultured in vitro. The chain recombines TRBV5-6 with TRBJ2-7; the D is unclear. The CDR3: CASSLFSSYEQYF. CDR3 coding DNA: TGTGCCAGCAGCTTATTCAGCTCCTACGAGCAGTACTTC.